This T cell receptor beta chain was profiled in a study of blood T cell repertoires in COVID-19. Study overall: The samples span acute and convalescent COVID-19 from the United States, Italy and Spain. The cDNA or gDNA used as material had been derived from T cells, B-cell-depleted T cells, or PBMCs.

Seattle participants joined during active infection and were tracked over time. Deletions cut 4 bases from V and 7 bases from J, with 14 bases between. CDR3 length equals 14 residues. Germline V lookup: CDR1 MNHEY, CDR2 SVGAGI. Authors' data handling: Reference gene primer amplification yielded estimated nucleated cell counts. Here immunoSEQ multiplex PCR was the method, and the copy in TCRdb shows in-frame clones only, minus some. V, J and clone size derive from that table, while D and trimming were established from the DNA sequence. The table shows roughly 64,000 clones, with approximately 78% occurring only once.

This sequence joins TRBV6-5 and TRBJ2-1; D is undetermined. The sequenced material came from peripheral blood. The clonotype originates from a man aged 55 to 69 with COVID-19, enrolled during active disease. The CDR3 loop is CASSWSGSGNEQFF. In DNA form, the CDR3 reads TGTGCCAGCAGTTGGTCCGGGTCGGGTAATGAGCAGTTCTTC.